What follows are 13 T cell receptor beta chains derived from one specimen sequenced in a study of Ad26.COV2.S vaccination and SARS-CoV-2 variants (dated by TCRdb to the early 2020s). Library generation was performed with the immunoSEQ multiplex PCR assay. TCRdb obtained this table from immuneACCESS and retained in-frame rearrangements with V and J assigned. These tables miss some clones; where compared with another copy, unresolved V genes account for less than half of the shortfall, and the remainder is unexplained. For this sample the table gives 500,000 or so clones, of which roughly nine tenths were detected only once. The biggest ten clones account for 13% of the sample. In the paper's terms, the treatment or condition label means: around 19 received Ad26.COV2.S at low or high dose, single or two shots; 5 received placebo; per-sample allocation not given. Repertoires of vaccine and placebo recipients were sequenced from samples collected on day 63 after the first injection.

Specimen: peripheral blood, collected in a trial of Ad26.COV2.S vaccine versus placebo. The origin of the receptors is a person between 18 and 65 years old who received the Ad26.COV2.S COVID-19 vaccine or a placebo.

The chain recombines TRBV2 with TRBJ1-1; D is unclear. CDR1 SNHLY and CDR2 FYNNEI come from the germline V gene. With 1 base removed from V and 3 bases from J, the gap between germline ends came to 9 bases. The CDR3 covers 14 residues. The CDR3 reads CASSEGRPYTEAFF. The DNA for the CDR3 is TGTGCCAGCAGTGAAGGGCGACCATACACTGAAGCTTTCTTT.

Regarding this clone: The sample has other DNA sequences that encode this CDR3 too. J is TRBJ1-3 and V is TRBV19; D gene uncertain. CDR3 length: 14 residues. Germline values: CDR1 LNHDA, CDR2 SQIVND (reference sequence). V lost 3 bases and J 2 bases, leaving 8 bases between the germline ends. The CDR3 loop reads CASSIRGTGNTIYF. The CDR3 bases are TGTGCCAGTAGTATTCGAGGGACTGGAAACACCATATATTTT. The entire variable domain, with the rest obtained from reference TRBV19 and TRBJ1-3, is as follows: DGGITQSPKYLFRKEGQNVTLSCEQNLNHDAMYWYRQDPGQGLRLIYYSQIVNDFQKGDIAEGYSVSREKKESFPLTVTSAQKNPTAFYLCASSIRGTGNTIYFGEGSWLTVV.

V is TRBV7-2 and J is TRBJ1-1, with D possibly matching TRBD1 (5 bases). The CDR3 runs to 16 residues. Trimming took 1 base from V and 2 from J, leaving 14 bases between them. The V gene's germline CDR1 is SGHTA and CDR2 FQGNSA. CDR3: CASSLGPAGINTEAFF. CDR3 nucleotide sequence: TGTGCCAGCAGCTTAGGACCAGCAGGGATCAACACTGAAGCTTTCTTT.

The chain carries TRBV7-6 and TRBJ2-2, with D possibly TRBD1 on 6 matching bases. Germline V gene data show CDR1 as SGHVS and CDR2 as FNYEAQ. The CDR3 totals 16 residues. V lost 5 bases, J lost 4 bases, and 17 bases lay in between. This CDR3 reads CASSLGAATSTGELFF. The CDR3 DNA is TGTGCCAGCAGCCTGGGGGCCGCCACCTCCACCGGGGAGCTGTTTTTT.

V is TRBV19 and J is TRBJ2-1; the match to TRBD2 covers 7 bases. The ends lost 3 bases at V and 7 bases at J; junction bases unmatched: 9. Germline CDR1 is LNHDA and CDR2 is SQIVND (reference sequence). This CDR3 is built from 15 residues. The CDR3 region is CASSIGGEWYNEQFF. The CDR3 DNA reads TGTGCCAGTAGTATTGGGGGGGAGTGGTATAATGAGCAGTTCTTC.

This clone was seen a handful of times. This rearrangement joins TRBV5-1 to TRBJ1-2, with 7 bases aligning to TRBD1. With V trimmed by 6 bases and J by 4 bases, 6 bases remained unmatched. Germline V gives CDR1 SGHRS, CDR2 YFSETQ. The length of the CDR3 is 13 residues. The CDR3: CASTKNRGYGYTF. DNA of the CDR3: TGCGCCAGCACGAAAAACAGGGGCTATGGCTACACCTTC.

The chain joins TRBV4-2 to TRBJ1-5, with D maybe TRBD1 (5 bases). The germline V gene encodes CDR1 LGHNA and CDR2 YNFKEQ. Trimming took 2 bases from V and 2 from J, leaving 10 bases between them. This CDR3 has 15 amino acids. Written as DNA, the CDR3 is TGTGCCAGCAGCCAACGTGGGGGTGGCAATCAGCCCCAGCATTTT. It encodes CASSQRGGGNQPQHF.

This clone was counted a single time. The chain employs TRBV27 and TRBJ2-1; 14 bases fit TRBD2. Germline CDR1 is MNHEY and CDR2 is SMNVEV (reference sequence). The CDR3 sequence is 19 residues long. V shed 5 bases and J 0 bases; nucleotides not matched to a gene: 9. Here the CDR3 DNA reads TGTGCCAGCAGTGGACGACTAGCGGGAGGGTCCCGCTCCTACAATGAGCAGTTCTTC. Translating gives CASSGRLAGGSRSYNEQFF.

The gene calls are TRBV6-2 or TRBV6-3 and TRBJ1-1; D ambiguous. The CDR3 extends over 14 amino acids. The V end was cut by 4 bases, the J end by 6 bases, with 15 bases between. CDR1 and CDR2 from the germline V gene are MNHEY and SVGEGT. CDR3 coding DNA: TGTGCCAGCAGTTTTAGTCAAGGGAGAGCTGAAGCTTTCTTT. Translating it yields CASSFSQGRAEAFF.

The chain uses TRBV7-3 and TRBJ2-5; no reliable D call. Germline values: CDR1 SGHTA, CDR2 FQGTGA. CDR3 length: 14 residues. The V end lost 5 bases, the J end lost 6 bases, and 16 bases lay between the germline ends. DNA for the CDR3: TGTGCCAGCAGCGCTACATCAGCCTGGCAGACCCAGTACTTC. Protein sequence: CASSATSAWQTQYF.

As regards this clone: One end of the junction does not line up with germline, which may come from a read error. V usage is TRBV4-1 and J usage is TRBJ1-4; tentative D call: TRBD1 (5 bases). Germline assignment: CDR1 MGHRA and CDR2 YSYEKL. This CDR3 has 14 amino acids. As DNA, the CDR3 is TGCGCCAGCAGTCAAGGGGATAGTAGGGGTGAACTGTTTTTT. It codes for CASSQGDSRGELFF.

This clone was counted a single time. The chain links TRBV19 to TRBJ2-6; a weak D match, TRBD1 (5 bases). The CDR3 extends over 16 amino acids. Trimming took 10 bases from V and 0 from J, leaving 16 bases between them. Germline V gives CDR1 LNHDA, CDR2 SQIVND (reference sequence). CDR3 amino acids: CATTDIPTSGANVLTF. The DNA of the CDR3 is TGTGCCACCACGGACATACCTACCTCTGGGGCCAACGTCCTGACTTTC.

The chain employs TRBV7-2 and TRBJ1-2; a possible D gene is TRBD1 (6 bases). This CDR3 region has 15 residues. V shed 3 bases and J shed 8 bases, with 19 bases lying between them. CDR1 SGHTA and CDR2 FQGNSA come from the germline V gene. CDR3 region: CASSLGRGGDRGYTF. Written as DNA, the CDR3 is TGTGCCAGCAGCTTGGGCAGGGGAGGGGATAGGGGCTACACCTTC.